This T cell receptor (beta chain) was captured in a study of blood T cell repertoires in COVID-19. In the study overall: The United States, Italy and Spain were the sources of the acute and convalescent COVID-19 samples. Nucleic acid was either cDNA or gDNA, and it came from T cells, B-cell-depleted T cells, or PBMCs.

CDR3 length equals 12 residues. V was cut by 4 bases and J by 1 base, with 4 bases left in between. This clone has only one observation. The same CDR3 arises from other DNA sequences in this sample as well. In the original workflow: Using reference gene primer amplification, nucleated cell counts were estimated. Produced via immunoSEQ multiplex PCR; TCRdb's table is partial and in-frame only. That table furnishes V, J and clone size, whereas the DNA furnished D and trimming. This sample has 170,000 or so clones, with more than 90% found just once. The chain is built from TRBV12-3 or TRBV12-4 and TRBJ1-2; D gene ambiguous. Sequencing was performed on peripheral blood. This receptor was identified in a man aged 50 to 59 with acute or convalescent COVID-19. The CDR3 spells CASSSGNYGYTF. The CDR3 DNA reads TGTGCCAGCAGTTCCGGTAACTATGGCTACACCTTC.